The clone carrying this TCR beta chain was counted only a few times. Its target is not known. This sample was included in a study of T-cell memory formation after mild COVID-19. Study-level results: Nothing confirmed that second-wave clones peaking on day 37 were specific for SARS-CoV-2.

TCRdb reanalysed the 5' RACE reads using MiXCR and keeps one entry per CDR3 protein. The data contain about 260,000 distinct CDR3 sequences, around 16% of them singletons. Germline lookup yields CDR1 SGHRS and CDR2 YFSETQ. This CDR3 region has 15 residues. With 0 bases removed from V and 0 bases from J, the gap between germline ends came to 9 bases. The chain employs TRBV5-1 and TRBJ1-2; no clear D. Material for sequencing was PBMCs or a T cell subset sorted from them (not recorded which). This receptor was identified in a man aged 18 to 35 who had mild COVID-19 (a few samples of this study predate the infection). Cell type and time point are not known. CDR3 sequence (DNA): TGCGCCAGCAGCTTGGAAGGACGCGCTAACTATGGCTACACCTTC. Its protein product is CASSLEGRANYGYTF.